Described below is a single TCR beta chain sequence and its context. Its antigen remains unknown. The sample is drawn from a study of shared clonotypes between healthy human individuals. Study background: There were three CD4 naive, three CD4 memory, two CD8 naive and one CD8 memory plates per donor.

Study-wide points: Blood was the only sampled material, and tissue repertoires likely differ. Among a few donors, approximately 5% of naive CD4 clonotypes were found in common.

This CDR3 is built from 15 residues. CDR1 and CDR2 (germline): SEHNR, FQNEAQ (reference sequence). Trimming took off 5 bases at V and 2 bases at J, with 15 bases between the two ends. Profiled with immunoSEQ multiplex PCR; TCRdb holds only in-frame clones, not every one. The data contain 2 million to 3 million clones, approximately 93% of them singletons. Input material: naive CD4+ T cells from PBMCs. Subset defined: CD45RA+ positively selected. J is TRBJ2-5 and V is TRBV7-9; D may be TRBD1 (6 bases). The TCR originated in a man younger than 35 in good health. Some clones in this sample may be carry-over from other donors' samples. The DNA for the CDR3 is TGTGCCAGCAGCCCACCTAACAGGGATCAAGAGACCCAGTACTTC. Translating gives CASSPPNRDQETQYF.